This entry concerns a single T cell receptor (beta chain). The authors' processing: Amplified reference gene primers provided the basis for estimating nucleated cell counts. The data were produced by immunoSEQ multiplex PCR, yet TCRdb's version contains in-frame clones alone and is incomplete. D and trimming come from the DNA, and the V and J calls and clone size come from that table. This table has approximately 240,000 clones, just over 90% appearing once. The sample comes from a study of blood T cell repertoires in COVID-19. Overall study: Nucleic acid was either cDNA or gDNA, and it came from T cells, B-cell-depleted T cells, or PBMCs.

CDR1 and CDR2 from the germline V gene are KGHSH and LQKENI. There are 14 residues in the CDR3. With 5 bases clipped from V and 2 bases from J, the junction kept 6 bases outside the gene matches. Sequencing was carried out using PBMCs or T cells enriched from blood (not recorded which). This clonotype was obtained from a young woman who had recovered from COVID-19. The chain carries TRBV18 and TRBJ2-7, with TRBD2 identical over 7 bases. CDR3 region: CASSGLEATYEQYF. The CDR3 DNA sequence: TGTGCCAGCTCAGGACTAGAAGCAACCTACGAGCAGTACTTC.